This TCR beta chain is from a study of cytomegalovirus exposure and HLA in healthy donors (dated by TCRdb to between 2016 and 2019). About the full investigation: An earlier analysis of several hundred of the donors reported 276 Gb of sequence data and 117 million unique TCR beta sequences from 150 million to 200 million T cells. An early release covering approximately 600 HLA-typed donors comprised approximately 300 gigabases of sequencing data and 65 million to 100 million unique TCR sequences. Of the 350 to 450 genotyped donors, over 80% were placed in the genetic ancestry cluster associated with self-reported Caucasian donors. The study aimed to test whether signatures of past pathogen exposure could be identified by cataloging public T cell receptors. The study profiled the T cell repertoires of under 700 subjects by immunosequencing and related them to cytomegalovirus serostatus. A separate validation cohort of roughly 130 different subjects was used in addition to the approximately 670-subject first cohort. High-throughput TCR immunosequencing, statistical association of individual TCRs with disease status, and machine learning were combined to predict cytomegalovirus infection status. A later analysis re-analyzed previously published TCR beta repertoires from roughly 630 donors and added high-resolution HLA genotyping to study TCR occurrence patterns. Rather than using new phenotypic data, the later analysis identified candidate immune exposures from TCR beta sequences and from how often those sequences occurred across donors. An earlier analysis of around 580 of the donors used high-throughput TCR beta sequencing to judge whether each TCR beta V gene segment behaved as functional or pseudogenic. Alongside the repertoire data, information on donor age, sex, ethnicity and CMV serostatus was compiled. In a later genetic analysis, genome-wide SNP genotypes for about three fifths of the roughly 670 donors were used, and that subset was treated as a discovery cohort. Every discovery cohort repertoire had been produced on one sequencing platform. Class I and class II HLA loci were covered by the typing at four-digit resolution. Typing coverage differed by locus: A, B, C, DRB1 and DQB1 were typed in roughly 629-630 donors, DQA1 in 522, DPA1 in roughly 590, and DPB1 in 472. Because of strong linkage in the cohort, roughly 5 DR-DQ haplotypes were treated as single units for association and clustering. On average, 235,054 unique TCR beta nucleotide sequences were sequenced per donor among 398 genotyped donors of the cohort, with 15% to 20% of those sequences being non-productive.

Library generation was performed with the immunoSEQ multiplex PCR assay. For the multiplex PCR, a mixture combining 60 forward primers for TCR Vbeta segments and 13 reverse primers for TCR Jbeta segments was used. Amplification of the CDR3 region of rearranged TCR beta genes was performed with a multiplex PCR assay on genomic DNA. On the Illumina HiSeq System, the amplified TCR beta libraries were sequenced as 87-base-pair reads. The paper's data handling went like this. A later analysis counted tens of millions of unique TCR beta chains across the 550 to 750 repertoires, and 9 million to 14 million of these chains were shared by at least two donors. Raw reads were error-corrected and collapsed into unique sequences by a nearest-neighbor algorithm in which closely related sequences were merged to remove PCR and sequencing errors. V, D and J gene segments were assigned by aligning CDR3 sequences to IMGT reference sequences. For a sequence to be retained, a match of at least six nucleotides to both a V gene segment and a J gene segment was required. A rearrangement counted as productive if the CDR3 had no stop codons and remained in frame with V and J, and every other rearrangement counted as non-productive. Following IMGT convention, CDR3 was defined as the stretch from the second conserved V-encoded cysteine to the conserved J-encoded phenylalanine. The earlier analysis of about 590 of the donors excluded sequences that lacked an unambiguous match to a single V gene segment. In an earlier analysis of some 590 of the donors, a V segment was called functional when productive rearrangements were above 56.7%, and segregating when the standard deviation between donors exceeded 5%. A statistical classification framework was built for diagnosing cytomegalovirus status from the catalog of TCR beta chain sequences. In a later analysis, TCR nucleotide sequences were compared against IMGT/GENE-DB human TR gene sequences so that V and J genes could be assigned. In a later analysis, CDR3 sequences and most-parsimonious VDJ recombination scenarios were assigned using the TCRdist pipeline. A later analysis defined each TCR beta chain by its CDR3 amino acid sequence plus V-gene family, and excluded reads lacking a unique V-gene family. A later analysis removed 450 to 600 highly shared, low-generation-probability nucleotide sequences to deal with suspected cross-contamination and a sequencing artifact. A later analysis calculated a clonal expansion index for each public chain from normalized within-repertoire ranks of inferred template counts. Generation probabilities in a later analysis came from a VDJ recombination model fitted to out-of-frame rearrangements, and those results were checked against IGoR. In a later analysis, hypergeometric tests were used to score TCR-TCR, TCR-HLA and TCR-CMV co-occurrence, with a repertoire-size bias correction applied to TCR pairs. To estimate false discovery rates, a later analysis permuted the HLA or CMV assignments 20 times. In a later analysis, co-occurring TCRs were grouped using DBSCAN, with TCRdist sequence similarity added in when clustering inside HLA-allele-positive subsets. For co-occurrence clustering, repertoires with fewer than 30,000 or more than 120,000 public chains were excluded, along with roughly five repertoires with anomalous nucleotide sharing. Entries here come from immuneACCESS through TCRdb and include only in-frame sequences with V and J called. Some clones fail to appear in such tables; in the studies checked, an unresolved V gene covers under half of the shortfall, and the cause of the remainder is unknown. V, J and clone size are taken as reported in that table, and D and trimming were inferred from the DNA itself. The sample data list under 130,000 clones, and 78% of these were observed just once. About 5.7% of the sample is in the top ten clones.

This clone was observed once. Its recognized antigen is unknown. The record has no base qualities; no much larger clone is one base away. In total, just over 650 healthy bone marrow donors made up the cohort. All cohort members were sampled while nominally healthy, although unrecorded immune exposures were likely present. The donor was CMV seronegative and belonged to the group of over 350 seronegative cohort members. Each donor provided a peripheral blood sample, and peripheral blood mononuclear cells were used for TCR beta sequencing. The Qiagen DNeasy Blood Extraction Kit was used to extract genomic DNA from the blood cell samples. CDR1 SNHLY and CDR2 FYNNEI were looked up in the germline V gene. The cysteine opens and the phenylalanine closes a CDR3 of 15 amino acids. The read is trimmed to its CDR3 DNA, 45 bases read in frame from base 1. The germline V end is reduced by 7 bases and the J end by 0 bases; junction bases left unmatched: 6.

Here is what the overall study found, with its caveats: The earlier analysis of 587 of the donors excluded some 16 rarely observed V segments, including chromosome 9 orphons, because counts were too low. Most TCR sequences were seen in very few donors, while some public TCRs were found in many individuals. A later genetic analysis associated a missense DCLRE1C variant with V-gene and J-gene trimming of TCR beta chains, and an independent cohort replicated the association. CMV serostatus was the only immune exposure information available for the cohort. Three of the identified cytomegalovirus-associated TCR beta chains were confirmed in vitro to be specific for cytomegalovirus antigens. Linkage disequilibrium might explain the correlated functional status among segregating V segments, but an unknown experimental factor could not be excluded. A later genetic analysis reported fewer N-insertions in productive TCRs among donors in an Asian-associated ancestry cluster than the approximately 670-donor mean. In a later analysis, most CMV-associated TCR beta chains were found to appear HLA-restricted, with HLA associations seemingly driven largely by CMV exposure. According to the authors, the approach could potentially be generalized to other disease states and immunological phenotypes. In the study, 150 to 200 TCR beta chains were listed as associated with cytomegalovirus. In a later analysis, the rate of TCR association differed among HLA loci, with DRB1 alleles having the most associated TCRs and HLA-C alleles having the fewest. Cytomegalovirus status was reported to be diagnosed by the classifier with high specificity and sensitivity in both the original and validation cohorts. Roughly uniform sequencing depth across donors was assumed in presence/absence analyses, although this assumption may not hold. This cohort had only TCR beta chains sequenced, and the lack of alpha or paired-chain data limited which features could be detected. At a false discovery rate of 0.05, a later analysis linked around 15,000 TCR beta sequences to specific HLA alleles. In a later analysis, HLA-associated TCR beta chains showed more clonal expansion and lower generation probabilities than non-associated chains that were equally common. A further reported finding was that TCR beta sequences accurately predicted the HLA-A and HLA-B alleles for most subjects in the first cohort. Some IMGT-functional V segments, including TRBV6-2 and TRBV6-3, could not be distinguished by the 87-base-pair reads and were therefore excluded. HLA typing was unavailable for some donors at each locus, so association tests used only the typed subset. Strong co-occurrence of HLA alleles, especially DR and DQ, made assigning TCR associations to individual alleles difficult. The sequencing pipeline was judged likely to have produced a cluster of highly shared sequence variants as a technical artifact. According to a later analysis, parvovirus B19, influenza, CMV and Epstein-Barr virus appeared linked to several top co-occurrence clusters. Broadly in line with IMGT annotations, most TCR beta V segments showed up in productive rearrangements about 90% or about 30% of the time in an earlier analysis of several hundred of the donors.

This chain is built from TRBV2 and TRBJ1-5, and 7 junction bases match TRBD1. Sequencing input: PBMCs. This TCR was sampled from a male donor in good health and CMV-seronegative. The CDR3 amino acid sequence is: CASKTGDYSNQPQHF. The nucleotide sequence is given as TGTGCCAGCAAAACAGGGGATTATAGCAATCAGCCCCAGCATTTT.